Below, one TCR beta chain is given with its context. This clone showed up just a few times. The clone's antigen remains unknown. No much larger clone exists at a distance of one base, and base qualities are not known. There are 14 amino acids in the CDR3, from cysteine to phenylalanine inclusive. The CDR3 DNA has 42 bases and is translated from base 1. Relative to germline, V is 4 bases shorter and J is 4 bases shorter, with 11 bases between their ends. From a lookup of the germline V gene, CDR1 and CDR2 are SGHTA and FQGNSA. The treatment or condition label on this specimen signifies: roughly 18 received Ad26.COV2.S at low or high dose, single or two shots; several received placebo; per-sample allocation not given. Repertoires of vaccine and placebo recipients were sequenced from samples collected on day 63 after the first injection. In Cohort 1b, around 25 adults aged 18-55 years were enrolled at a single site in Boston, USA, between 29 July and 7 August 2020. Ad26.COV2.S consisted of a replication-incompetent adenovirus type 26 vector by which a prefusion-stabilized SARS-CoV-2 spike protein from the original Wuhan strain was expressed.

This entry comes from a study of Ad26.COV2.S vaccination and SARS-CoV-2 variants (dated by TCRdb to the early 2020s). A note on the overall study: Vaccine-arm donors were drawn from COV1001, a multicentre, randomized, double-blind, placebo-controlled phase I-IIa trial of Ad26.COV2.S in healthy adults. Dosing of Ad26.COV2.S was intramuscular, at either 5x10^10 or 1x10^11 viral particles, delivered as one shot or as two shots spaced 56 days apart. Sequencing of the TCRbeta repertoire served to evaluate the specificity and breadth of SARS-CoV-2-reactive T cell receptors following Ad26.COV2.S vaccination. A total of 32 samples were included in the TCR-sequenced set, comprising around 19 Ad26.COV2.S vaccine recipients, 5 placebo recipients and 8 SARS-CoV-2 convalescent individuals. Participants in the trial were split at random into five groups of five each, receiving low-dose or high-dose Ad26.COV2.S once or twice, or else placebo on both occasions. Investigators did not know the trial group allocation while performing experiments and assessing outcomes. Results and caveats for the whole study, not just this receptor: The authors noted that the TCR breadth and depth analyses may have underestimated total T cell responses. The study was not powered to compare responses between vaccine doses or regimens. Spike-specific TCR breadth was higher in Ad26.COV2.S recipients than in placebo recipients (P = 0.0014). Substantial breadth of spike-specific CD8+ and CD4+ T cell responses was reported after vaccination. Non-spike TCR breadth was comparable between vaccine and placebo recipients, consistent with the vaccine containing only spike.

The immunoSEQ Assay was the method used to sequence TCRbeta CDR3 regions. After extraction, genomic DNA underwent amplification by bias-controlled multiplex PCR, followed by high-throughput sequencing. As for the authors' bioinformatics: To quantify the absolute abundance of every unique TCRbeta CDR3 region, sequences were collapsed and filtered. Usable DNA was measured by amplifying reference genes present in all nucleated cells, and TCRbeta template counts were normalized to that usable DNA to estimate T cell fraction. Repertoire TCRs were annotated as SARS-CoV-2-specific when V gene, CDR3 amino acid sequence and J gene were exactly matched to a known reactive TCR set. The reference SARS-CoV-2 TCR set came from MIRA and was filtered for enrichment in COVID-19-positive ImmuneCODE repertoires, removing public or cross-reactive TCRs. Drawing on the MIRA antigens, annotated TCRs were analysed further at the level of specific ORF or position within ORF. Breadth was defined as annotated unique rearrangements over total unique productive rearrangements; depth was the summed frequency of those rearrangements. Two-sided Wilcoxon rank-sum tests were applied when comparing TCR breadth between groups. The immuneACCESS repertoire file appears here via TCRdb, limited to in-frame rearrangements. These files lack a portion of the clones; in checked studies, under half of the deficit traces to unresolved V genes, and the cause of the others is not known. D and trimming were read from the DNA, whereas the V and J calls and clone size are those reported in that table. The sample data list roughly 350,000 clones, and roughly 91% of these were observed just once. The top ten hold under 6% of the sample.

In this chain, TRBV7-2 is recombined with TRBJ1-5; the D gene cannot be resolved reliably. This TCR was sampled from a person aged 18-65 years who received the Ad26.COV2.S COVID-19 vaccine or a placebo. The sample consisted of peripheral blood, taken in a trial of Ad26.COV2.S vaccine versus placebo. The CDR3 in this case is CASSSADGNQPQHF. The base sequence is TGTGCCAGCAGCTCCGCGGACGGAAATCAGCCCCAGCATTTT.